The rows below give T cell receptor beta chains drawn from one sample of a study of cytomegalovirus exposure and HLA in healthy donors. The table came from immunoSEQ multiplex PCR; TCRdb's copy has only in-frame clones and leaves some out. This table has about 190,000 clones, over 70% appearing once. Sequenced material: PBMCs. These receptor sequences come from a middle-aged man in good health and CMV-seronegative. Each CDR3 is given with its conserved first and last residue. Fields, in order: D gene, J gene, V gene, clone size, CDR3 protein, CDR3 DNA. D genes are given only for firm matches. Clone sizes are given selectively: once, few, many, or a class where the clone is expanded.

d_call: -
j_call: TRBJ2-5
v_call: TRBV9
clone_size: -
cdr3_aa: CASSLTWAVQETQYF
cdr3_nt: TGTGCCAGCAGCCTGACGTGGGCAGTCCAAGAGACCCAGTACTTC

d_call: TRBD1
j_call: TRBJ2-7
v_call: TRBV6-1
clone_size: -
cdr3_aa: CASPPPGQGSYEQYF
cdr3_nt: TGTGCCAGCCCACCACCTGGACAGGGCTCCTACGAGCAGTACTTC

d_call: -
j_call: TRBJ1-1
v_call: TRBV5-4
clone_size: -
cdr3_aa: CASSPETGNSEAFF
cdr3_nt: TGTGCCAGCAGCCCAGAAACAGGGAACAGTGAAGCTTTCTTT

d_call: TRBD2
j_call: TRBJ2-1
v_call: TRBV5-1
clone_size: -
cdr3_aa: CASGNLAGGLEQFF
cdr3_nt: TGCGCCAGCGGAAACTTAGCGGGGGGGCTCGAGCAGTTCTTC

d_call: TRBD1
j_call: TRBJ1-2
v_call: TRBV5-8
clone_size: -
cdr3_aa: CASSSRDRWNYGYTF
cdr3_nt: TGTGCCAGCAGCTCCCGGGACAGGTGGAACTATGGCTACACCTTC

d_call: TRBD2
j_call: TRBJ2-1
v_call: TRBV7-2
clone_size: -
cdr3_aa: CASSFASGAYNEQFF
cdr3_nt: TGTGCCAGCAGCTTCGCTAGCGGGGCCTACAATGAGCAGTTCTTC

d_call: -
j_call: TRBJ2-3
v_call: TRBV10-2
clone_size: few
cdr3_aa: CASSPTSRGQNTQYF
cdr3_nt: TGCGCCAGCTCTCCGACTAGCAGGGGCCAGAATACGCAGTATTTT

d_call: -
j_call: TRBJ1-5
v_call: TRBV27
clone_size: few
cdr3_aa: CASSFGVGGQPQHF
cdr3_nt: TGTGCCAGCAGTTTCGGGGTAGGAGGTCAGCCCCAGCATTTT

d_call: -
j_call: TRBJ1-1
v_call: TRBV6-1
clone_size: -
cdr3_aa: CASSSGMRAEAFF
cdr3_nt: TGTGCCAGCAGTTCGGGGATGAGGGCTGAAGCTTTCTTT

d_call: TRBD1
j_call: TRBJ1-6
v_call: TRBV7-2
clone_size: -
cdr3_aa: CASSEGQANSPLHF
cdr3_nt: TGTGCCAGCAGCGAGGGACAGGCTAATTCACCCCTCCACTTT

d_call: TRBD1
j_call: TRBJ2-4
v_call: TRBV7-9
clone_size: -
cdr3_aa: CSSSLMTGGEVNIQYF
cdr3_nt: TGTTCCAGCAGCCTAATGACAGGGGGCGAAGTCAACATTCAGTACTTC

d_call: TRBD1
j_call: TRBJ2-7
v_call: TRBV11-2
clone_size: -
cdr3_aa: CASSSSPGGEQYF
cdr3_nt: TGTGCCAGCAGCTCATCCCCAGGGGGCGAGCAGTACTTC

d_call: TRBD2
j_call: TRBJ2-3
v_call: TRBV30
clone_size: -
cdr3_aa: CAWSVSSGGAIDTQYF
cdr3_nt: TGTGCCTGGAGTGTATCTAGCGGGGGGGCCATAGATACGCAGTATTTT

d_call: TRBD2
j_call: TRBJ2-3
v_call: TRBV5-1
clone_size: -
cdr3_aa: CASATSSSPDTQYF
cdr3_nt: TGCGCCAGCGCGACTAGCAGTTCCCCAGATACGCAGTATTTT

d_call: -
j_call: TRBJ1-1
v_call: TRBV5-8
clone_size: -
cdr3_aa: CASSFNYGGTEAFF
cdr3_nt: TGTGCCAGCAGCTTTAATTACGGAGGGACTGAAGCTTTCTTT

d_call: -
j_call: TRBJ1-6
v_call: TRBV19
clone_size: few
cdr3_aa: CASSGSVSPGSPLHF
cdr3_nt: TGTGCCAGTAGCGGATCAGTTTCTCCGGGTTCACCCCTCCACTTT

d_call: -
j_call: TRBJ2-7
v_call: TRBV15
clone_size: few
cdr3_aa: CATSRDGPSDEQYF
cdr3_nt: TGTGCCACCAGCAGAGATGGGCCGTCGGACGAGCAGTACTTC

d_call: -
j_call: TRBJ2-3
v_call: TRBV10-3
clone_size: -
cdr3_aa: CAIKGVGDFPDTQYF
cdr3_nt: TGTGCCATCAAGGGCGTGGGAGATTTCCCAGATACGCAGTATTTT

d_call: -
j_call: TRBJ2-1
v_call: TRBV6-1
clone_size: -
cdr3_aa: CAAGGAGSHNEQFF
cdr3_nt: TGTGCCGCCGGAGGAGCGGGCAGTCACAATGAGCAGTTCTTC

d_call: -
j_call: TRBJ2-1
v_call: TRBV11-2
clone_size: -
cdr3_aa: CASSLGQINEQFF
cdr3_nt: TGTGCCAGCAGCTTAGGCCAGATTAATGAGCAGTTCTTC

d_call: TRBD2
j_call: TRBJ2-1
v_call: TRBV11-3
clone_size: -
cdr3_aa: CASSQSGGPDNEQFF
cdr3_nt: TGTGCCAGCAGCCAGAGCGGGGGGCCGGACAATGAGCAGTTCTTC

d_call: -
j_call: TRBJ1-3
v_call: TRBV4-3
clone_size: -
cdr3_aa: CASSQSAGGYGNTIYF
cdr3_nt: TGCGCCAGCAGCCAATCGGCCGGGGGGTATGGAAACACCATATATTTT

d_call: -
j_call: TRBJ1-4
v_call: TRBV29-1
clone_size: -
cdr3_aa: CSVARGANEKLFF
cdr3_nt: TGCAGCGTCGCCCGGGGGGCTAATGAAAAACTGTTTTTT

d_call: TRBD1
j_call: TRBJ1-2
v_call: TRBV7-2
clone_size: -
cdr3_aa: CASSLDRPGQGANGYTF
cdr3_nt: TGTGCCAGCAGCTTAGATCGGCCGGGACAGGGGGCGAATGGCTACACCTTC

d_call: -
j_call: TRBJ1-2
v_call: TRBV9
clone_size: -
cdr3_aa: CASSRSGEGYGYTF
cdr3_nt: TGTGCCAGCAGCCGTAGCGGGGAGGGTTATGGCTACACCTTC

d_call: -
j_call: TRBJ1-1
v_call: TRBV4-3
clone_size: medium-sized
cdr3_aa: CASSQEHWNTEAFF
cdr3_nt: TGCGCCAGCAGCCAAGAACATTGGAACACTGAAGCTTTCTTT

d_call: -
j_call: TRBJ1-1
v_call: TRBV5-1
clone_size: once
cdr3_aa: CASGTRRPDDMNTEAFF
cdr3_nt: TGCGCCAGCGGGACACGCCGGCCAGACGATATGAACACTGAAGCTTTCTTT

d_call: -
j_call: TRBJ1-2
v_call: TRBV2
clone_size: -
cdr3_aa: CASSVRGNGGYTF
cdr3_nt: TGTGCCAGCAGTGTTAGGGGAAACGGTGGCTACACCTTC

d_call: TRBD1
j_call: TRBJ1-1
v_call: TRBV7-2
clone_size: -
cdr3_aa: CASRTLWTGGTEAFF
cdr3_nt: TGTGCCAGCAGGACTCTTTGGACAGGGGGCACTGAAGCTTTCTTT

d_call: -
j_call: TRBJ1-1
v_call: TRBV18
clone_size: -
cdr3_aa: CASSPSGGGGTEAFF
cdr3_nt: TGTGCCAGCTCACCGTCTGGGGGCGGGGGCACTGAAGCTTTCTTT

d_call: TRBD1
j_call: TRBJ2-3
v_call: TRBV7-6
clone_size: -
cdr3_aa: CASSLRDRVSSTDTQYF
cdr3_nt: TGTGCCAGCAGCCTCCGGGACAGGGTCTCTAGCACAGATACGCAGTATTTT

d_call: TRBD1
j_call: TRBJ1-2
v_call: TRBV18
clone_size: -
cdr3_aa: CASSPGQGASYTF
cdr3_nt: TGTGCCAGCTCACCGGGACAGGGGGCGAGCTACACCTTC

d_call: TRBD1
j_call: TRBJ1-2
v_call: TRBV11-2
clone_size: -
cdr3_aa: CASSWGQSYGYTF
cdr3_nt: TGTGCCAGCAGCTGGGGACAGTCTTATGGCTACACCTTC